These T cell receptor beta chains were read from a single sample in a study of tumor-infiltrating lymphocytes in primary liver carcinoma. From the multiplex PCR reads, TCRdb called clonotypes with MiXCR, one entry per CDR3 protein. The sample lists 20,000 to 25,000 distinct CDR3 sequences; roughly 79% were seen once. Source material: liver tumor tissue from sampling region 1. The receptors come from a woman aged 30 to 39 with primary liver carcinoma and hepatitis B virus infection. Each CDR3 is given with its conserved first and last residue. D genes are given only for firm matches.

j_gene: TRBJ2-3
len: 15
d_gene: -
v_gene: TRBV12-3/TRBV12-4
CDR3nt: TGTGCCAGCAGTTTTCCCCCTCCTAACACAGATATGCAATATTTT
CDR3aa: CASSFPPPNTDMQYF

j_gene: TRBJ1-5
len: 14
d_gene: TRBD1
v_gene: TRBV5-6
CDR3nt: TGTGGCAGCAGAACAGGGGGCAGCAATCAGCCCCAGCTTTTT
CDR3aa: CGSRTGGSNQPQLF

j_gene: TRBJ1-2
len: 12
d_gene: -
v_gene: TRBV24-1
CDR3nt: TGTGCCACCAGTGGGGGCTGGCTTGGTTACACCTTC
CDR3aa: CATSGGWLGYTF

j_gene: TRBJ2-2
len: 14
d_gene: -
v_gene: TRBV29-1
CDR3nt: TGCAGCGTTCCAACCGGCGTGAACACCGGGGAGCAGTTTTTT
CDR3aa: CSVPTGVNTGEQFF

j_gene: TRBJ2-1
len: 13
d_gene: TRBD1
v_gene: TRBV5-8
CDR3nt: TGTGCCAGTAACTTGGACAGGGGCTATGAGCAGTTCTTC
CDR3aa: CASNLDRGYEQFF

j_gene: TRBJ2-5
len: 15
d_gene: TRBD2
v_gene: TRBV5-4
CDR3nt: TGTGCCAGCAGCACCAGACTAGCGGGAGAAGAGACCCAGTACTTC
CDR3aa: CASSTRLAGEETQYF

j_gene: TRBJ1-5
len: 14
d_gene: -
v_gene: TRBV7-8
CDR3nt: TGTGCCAGCAGCCCCTTCCTTGGGGGTCAGCACCAGCATTTT
CDR3aa: CASSPFLGGQHQHF

j_gene: TRBJ2-3
len: 15
d_gene: -
v_gene: TRBV12-3/TRBV12-4
CDR3nt: TGTGCCAGCAGTTTTCCCCCTCCTGGCGCACATACGCAATATTTT
CDR3aa: CASSFPPPGAHTQYF

j_gene: TRBJ2-7
len: 15
d_gene: -
v_gene: TRBV11-2
CDR3nt: TGTGCCGGCAGCCCCGAGGGAGTGCCAACCTACAAGCAGTACTTC
CDR3aa: CAGSPEGVPTYKQYF

j_gene: TRBJ2-7
len: 14
d_gene: -
v_gene: TRBV28
CDR3nt: TGTGCCAGCAGGTCCCCGGGACTCTCCTACAAGCAGTACTTC
CDR3aa: CASRSPGLSYKQYF

j_gene: TRBJ2-3
len: 17
d_gene: -
v_gene: TRBV5-4
CDR3nt: TGTACCAGCAGCGTAGACGGACACCCTCCACTCACAGATACGCATTATTTT
CDR3aa: CTSSVDGHPPLTDTHYF

j_gene: TRBJ2-5
len: 13
d_gene: -
v_gene: TRBV6-5
CDR3nt: TGTGCCAGTAATACCGACAGGAGGCTGACCCAATACTTC
CDR3aa: CASNTDRRLTQYF